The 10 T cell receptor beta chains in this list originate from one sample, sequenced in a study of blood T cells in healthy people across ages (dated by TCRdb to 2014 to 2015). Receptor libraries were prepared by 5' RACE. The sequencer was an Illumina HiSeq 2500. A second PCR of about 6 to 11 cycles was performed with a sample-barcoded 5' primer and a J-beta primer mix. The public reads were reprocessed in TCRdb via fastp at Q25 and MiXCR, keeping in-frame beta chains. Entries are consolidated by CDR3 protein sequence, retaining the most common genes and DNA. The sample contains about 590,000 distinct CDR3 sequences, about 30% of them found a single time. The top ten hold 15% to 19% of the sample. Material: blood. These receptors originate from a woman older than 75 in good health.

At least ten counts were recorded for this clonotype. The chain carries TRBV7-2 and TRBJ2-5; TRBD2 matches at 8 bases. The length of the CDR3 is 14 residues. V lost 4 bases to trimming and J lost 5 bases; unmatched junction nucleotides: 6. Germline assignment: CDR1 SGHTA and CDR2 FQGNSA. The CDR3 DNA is TGTGCCAGCAGCTCGGGACTAGACACCGAGACCCAGTACTTC. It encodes CASSSGLDTETQYF. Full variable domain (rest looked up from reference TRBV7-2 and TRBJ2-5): GAGVSQSPSNKVTEKGKDVELRCDPISGHTALYWYRQSLGQGLEFLIYFQGNSAPDKSGLPSDRFSAERTGGSVSTLTIQRTQQEDSAVYLCASSSGLDTETQYFGPGTRLLVL.

Written as DNA, the CDR3 is TGCAGTGCTAGGGGTAGCGGGGGGTGGGATGAGCAGTTCTTC. It encodes CSARGSGGWDEQFF. This sequence joins TRBV20-1 and TRBJ2-1; 10 bases are a match to TRBD2. This CDR3 spans 14 amino acids. J lost 8 bases, V lost 3 bases, and 7 bases had no gene match. Germline CDR1 reads DFQATT; CDR2 reads SNEGSKA (reference sequence).

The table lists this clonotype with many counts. The DNA of the CDR3 is TGTGCCAGCAGCCCGCAGACAGCCGGAGGCTACACCTTC. Its translation is CASSPQTAGGYTF. This rearrangement joins TRBV9 to TRBJ1-2, with D possibly matching TRBD1 (5 bases). This CDR3 comprises 13 residues. Germline V CDR1 and CDR2: SGDLS, YYNGEE. V lost 4 bases and J lost 8, with 15 bases in between.

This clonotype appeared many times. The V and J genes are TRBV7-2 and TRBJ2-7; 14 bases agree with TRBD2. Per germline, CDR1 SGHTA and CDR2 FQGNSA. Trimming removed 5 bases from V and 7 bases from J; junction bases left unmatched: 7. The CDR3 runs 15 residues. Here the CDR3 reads CASSPTSGGVGEQYF. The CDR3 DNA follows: TGTGCCAGCAGCCCGACTAGCGGGGGGGTTGGAGAGCAGTACTTC. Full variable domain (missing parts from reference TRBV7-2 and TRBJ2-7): GAGVSQSPSNKVTEKGKDVELRCDPISGHTALYWYRQSLGQGLEFLIYFQGNSAPDKSGLPSDRFSAERTGGSVSTLTIQRTQQEDSAVYLCASSPTSGGVGEQYFGPGTRLTVT.

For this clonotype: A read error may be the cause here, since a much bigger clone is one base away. The CDR3 protein is CAWSLRGTNGYTF. CDR3 DNA sequence: TGTGCCTGGAGTCTCAGGGGGACCAATGGCTACACCTTC. The chain combines TRBV30 with TRBJ1-2; 7 positions match TRBD1. Germline V gene sequence: CDR1 GTSNPN, CDR2 SVGIG (reference sequence). Losses at the gene ends were 2 bases for V and 6 bases for J; bases not matched to a gene: 6. The CDR3 is 13 amino acids.

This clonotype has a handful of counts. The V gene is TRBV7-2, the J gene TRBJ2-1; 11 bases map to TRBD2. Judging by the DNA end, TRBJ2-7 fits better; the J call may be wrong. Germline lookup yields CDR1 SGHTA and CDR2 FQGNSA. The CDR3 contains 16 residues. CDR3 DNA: TGTGCCAGCAGCCCCGGTAGCGGGGGGGCCCATGGTGAGCAGTACTTC. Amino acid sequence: CASSPGSGGAHGEQYF.

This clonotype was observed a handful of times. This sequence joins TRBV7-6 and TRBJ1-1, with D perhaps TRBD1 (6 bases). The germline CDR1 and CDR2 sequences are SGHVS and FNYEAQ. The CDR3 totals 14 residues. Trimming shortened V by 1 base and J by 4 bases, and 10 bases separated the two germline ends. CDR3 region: CASSLDPTGTEAFF. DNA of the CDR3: TGTGCCAGCAGCTTAGATCCGACAGGCACTGAAGCTTTCTTT.

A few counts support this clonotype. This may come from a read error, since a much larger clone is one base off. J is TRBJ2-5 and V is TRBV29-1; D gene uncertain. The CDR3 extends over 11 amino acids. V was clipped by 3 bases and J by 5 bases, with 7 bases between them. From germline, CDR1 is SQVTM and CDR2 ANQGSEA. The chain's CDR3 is CSVDGCETQYF. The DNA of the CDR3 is TGCAGCGTTGATGGTTGTGAGACCCAGTACTTC.

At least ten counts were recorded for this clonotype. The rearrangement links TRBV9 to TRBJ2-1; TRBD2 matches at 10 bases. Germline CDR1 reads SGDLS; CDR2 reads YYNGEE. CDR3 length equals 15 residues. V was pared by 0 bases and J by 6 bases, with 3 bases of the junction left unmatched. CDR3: CASSVALAGTNEQFF. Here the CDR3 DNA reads TGTGCCAGCAGCGTAGCACTAGCGGGGACCAATGAGCAGTTCTTC.

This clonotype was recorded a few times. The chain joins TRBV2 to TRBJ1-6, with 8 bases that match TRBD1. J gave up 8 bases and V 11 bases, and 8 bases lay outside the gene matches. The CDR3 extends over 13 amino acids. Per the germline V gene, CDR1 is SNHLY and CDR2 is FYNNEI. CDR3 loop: CACQGAQYSPLHF. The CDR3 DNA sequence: TGTGCCTGCCAGGGGGCTCAATATTCACCCCTCCACTTT.